The 14 T cell receptor beta chains given below trace back to one sample, sequenced in a study of Graves' ophthalmopathy and Graves' hyperthyroidism listed by TCRdb under 2018. TCRdb names Illumina HiSeq 2000 as the instrument used. TCR beta CDR3 regions were amplified from RNA transcripts for repertoire sequencing. The first round was an RT-PCR using HTBI primers with the Qiagen OneStep RT-PCR kit, and this first round was followed by a second-round multiplex PCR, then size selection and purification. The public reads were reanalyzed by TCRdb: fastp trimming at Q25, MiXCR alignment, in-frame beta chains only. Rows with a matching CDR3 protein are joined into one entry that keeps the most common DNA and genes. The sample includes 400,000 or so distinct CDR3 sequences, with less than 20% observed a single time. The ten largest clones take up around 7% of the sample. The material sequenced was peripheral blood. These receptor sequences come from a woman younger than 30 with stable Graves' hyperthyroidism. Donor details come from another sample of the same person, matched by shared clones.

In its sample, this clonotype was seen many times. The chain combines TRBV7-3 with TRBJ2-7; maybe TRBD2 (6 bases). Germline CDR1 reads SGHTA; CDR2 reads FQGTGA. The CDR3 loop spans 13 amino acids. Deletions cut 4 bases from V and 6 bases from J, with 13 bases between. DNA for the CDR3: TGTGCCAGCAGCTCATCGAGACTAGGCGAGCAGTACTTC. Its protein product is CASSSSRLGEQYF.

The sample holds many counts of this clonotype. The gene calls are TRBV2 and TRBJ1-2, with 8 bases fitting TRBD1. This CDR3 is built from 14 residues. CDR1 is SNHLY and CDR2 is FYNNEI in the germline V gene. The V and J ends lost 7 bases and 3 bases, in that order; junction bases with no gene match: 7. CDR3 nucleotide sequence: TGTGCCAGCATCGGGCAGGGGGCGTACTATGGCTACACCTTC. Protein: CASIGQGAYYGYTF. The full variable domain, with the rest looked up from reference TRBV2 and TRBJ1-2, is EPEVTQTPSHQVTQMGQEVILRCVPISNHLYFYWYRQILGQKVEFLVSFYNNEISEKSEIFDDQFSVERPDGSNFTLKIRSTKLEDSAMYFCASIGQGAYYGYTFGSGTRLTVV.

This clonotype was counted many times. The chain uses TRBV6-2 or TRBV6-3 and TRBJ1-5; 9 nucleotides align to TRBD1. The germline CDR1 and CDR2 sequences are MNHEY and SVGEGT. The CDR3 contains 18 residues. V lost 0 bases to trimming and J lost 0 bases; unmatched junction nucleotides: 6. The CDR3 reads CASSYSPDRGDSNQPQHF. CDR3 nucleotides: TGTGCCAGCAGTTACTCGCCCGACAGGGGGGATAGCAATCAGCCCCAGCATTTT.

This clonotype was counted at least ten times. This chain uses TRBV6-5 with TRBJ1-2; D is ambiguous. The V end was cut by 0 bases, the J end by 3 bases, with 17 bases between. CDR1 MNHEY and CDR2 SVGAGI come from the germline V gene. This CDR3 has 17 amino acids. CDR3 DNA: TGTGCCAGCAGTTACTCCCCAGCAGGAGAGGGAGACTATGGCTACACCTTC. Its protein product is CASSYSPAGEGDYGYTF.

This clonotype appeared a few times. The chain couples TRBV5-1 to TRBJ1-1; D ambiguous. Deletions cut 0 bases from V and 11 bases from J, with 17 bases between. The germline V gene has CDR1 SGHRS and CDR2 YFSETQ. The CDR3 consists of 14 residues. CDR3 DNA: TGCGCCAGCAGCTTGGGACAAGGGAGCTCGAAGGCTTTCTTT. Translating gives CASSLGQGSSKAFF. The whole variable domain, remainder taken from reference TRBV5-1 and TRBJ1-1, is KAGVTQTPRYLIKTRGQQVTLSCSPISGHRSVSWYQQTPGQGLQFLFEYFSETQRNKGNFPGRFSGRQFSNSRSEMNVSTLELGDSALYLCASSLGQGSSKAFFGQGTRLTVV.

This clonotype has a count of ten or more. The gene calls are TRBV2 and TRBJ1-5; 10 bases agree with TRBD1. The CDR3 totals 15 residues. Trimming removed 7 bases from V and 6 bases from J; junction bases left unmatched: 9. The germline V gene has CDR1 SNHLY and CDR2 FYNNEI. CDR3 nucleotides: TGTGCCAGCACAACTTTTGGGACAGGGGTTCAGCCCCAGCATTTT. Protein sequence: CASTTFGTGVQPQHF.

This clonotype has at least ten counts. The chain recombines TRBV19 with TRBJ2-3; 7 nucleotides agree with TRBD2. The ends lost 2 bases at V and 4 bases at J; junction bases unmatched: 6. Germline V gives CDR1 LNHDA, CDR2 SQIVND (reference sequence). The CDR3 spans 15 residues. CDR3 in DNA: TGTGCCAGTAGTATATCGCGGGGGTGGCCAGATACGCAGTATTTT. It codes for CASSISRGWPDTQYF.

A remark on this clonotype: The final CDR3 position lacks the conserved phenylalanine or tryptophan, pointing to a likely read error. No DNA is shown, since the ends of the CDR3 on it are uncertain; the CDR3 is the one TCRdb lists. This CDR3 reads CASSLRTYGYRV. The rearrangement joins TRBV12-3 or TRBV12-4 to TRBJ1-2. 12 amino acids form the CDR3, both terminal residues included.

Comments on this clonotype: Given a much more abundant clone one base away, this may be a read error. The J gene is TRBJ1-1, the V gene TRBV12-3 or TRBV12-4; possibly TRBD1 for D (5 bases). The CDR3 totals 13 residues. The CDR3 nucleotides read TGTGTCAGCGAGACAGTCACGAACACTGAAGCTTTCTTT. This encodes CVSETVTNTEAFF.

This clonotype was counted many times. This chain connects TRBV24-1 to TRBJ2-7, with D perhaps matching TRBD2 (5 bases). V lost 4 bases and J lost 2, with 14 bases in between. CDR3 length: 15 residues. Per germline, CDR1 KGHDR and CDR2 SFDVKD. This CDR3 reads CATSESGSATYEQYF. For the CDR3, the DNA is TGTGCCACCAGTGAAAGCGGTTCTGCTACCTACGAGCAGTACTTC.

This chain connects TRBV6-1 to TRBJ2-5; no reliable D call. In germline, CDR1 is MNHNS, CDR2 SASEGT. This CDR3 spans 11 amino acids. Trimming stripped 8 bases from V and 4 bases from J, with 8 bases between. CDR3 residues: CASQIGETQYF. DNA for the CDR3: TGTGCCAGCCAAATCGGAGAGACCCAGTACTTC.

This clonotype was picked up many times. This chain uses TRBV6-2 or TRBV6-3 with TRBJ2-2; TRBD2 aligns across 8 bases. The CDR3 extends over 15 amino acids. Germline V gives CDR1 MNHEY, CDR2 SVGEGT. The V gene end was trimmed by 3 bases and the J gene end by 5 bases; junction bases not matched to a gene: 5. The CDR3 DNA reads TGTGCCAGCAGTTATACGCGGGGGGATACCGGGGAGCTGTTTTTT. This sequence encodes CASSYTRGDTGELFF.

In its sample, this clonotype was seen many times. This sequence joins TRBV6-1 and TRBJ2-7, with D possibly matching TRBD2 (5 bases). The length of the CDR3 is 14 residues. The germline CDR1 and CDR2 sequences are MNHNS and SASEGT. With 5 bases removed from V and 6 bases from J, the gap between germline ends came to 17 bases. The CDR3 DNA is TGTGCCAGCAGTCCAAGACGGGAAACCGGCGAGCAGTACTTC. This sequence encodes CASSPRRETGEQYF.

V is TRBV4-1 and J is TRBJ2-6; D might be TRBD1 (6 bases). Germline V gene lookup returns CDR1 MGHRA and CDR2 YSYEKL. V lost 4 bases and J lost 2, with 12 bases in between. The CDR3 length is 16 residues. The CDR3 spells CASSLQWTAGANVLTF. CDR3 DNA: TGCGCCAGCAGCCTCCAGTGGACAGCTGGGGCCAACGTCCTGACTTTC.